This TCR beta chain emerged from a study of T cells after yellow fever vaccination. Across the whole study: Researchers used SMART-Seq v4 Ultra Low Input to prepare fractions that had low cell numbers.

In making TCR cDNA, 5'RACE template switching added a universal primer site and UMIs to it. TCRdb re-called the 5' RACE reads with MiXCR, one entry per CDR3 protein. Here the sample spans around 310,000 distinct CDR3 sequences, 3% to 4.5% being singletons. Study findings and constraints: Compared with primary, the secondary response was weaker and peaked at day 5, not 15. Just a small share of clonotypes turned up in the CD4 compartment as well as the CD8 compartment.

This clonotype was seen repeatedly, ten times or more. What it recognizes is unknown. The receptor was derived from a man younger than 30 who received the YFV17D yellow fever vaccine. Sequencing was performed on PBMCs, taken 5 days after the yellow fever booster vaccination.

CDR3 sequence reads: CASSSRGDTGTQYF. The CDR3 nucleotides read TGTGCCAGCAGCTCGCGGGGGGACACAGGGACCCAGTACTTC. The chain is built from TRBV11-2 and TRBJ2-5; 8 bases fit TRBD2. Germline CDR1 and CDR2: SGHAT and FQNNGV. The CDR3 has 14 amino acids. V shed 4 bases, J shed 7 bases, and the junction held 8 bases outside the gene matches.